This T cell receptor (beta chain) was obtained from a study of OX40 agonist ivuxolimab in advanced cancers. Looked up from germline, CDR1 is SGHDT and CDR2 is YYEEEE. The CDR3 covers 16 residues. The ends lost 1 base at V and 6 bases at J; junction bases unmatched: 11. Libraries were prepared by immunoSEQ multiplex PCR; TCRdb keeps only in-frame clonotypes and omits some of them. The table has 77,000 or so clones, around 83% seen once. The sample in question was CD4+ or CD8+ T cells sorted from blood, obtained in a trial of the OX40 agonist ivuxolimab. The receptor's source is an adult with an advanced solid tumor such as melanoma, head and neck, liver or kidney cancer. V gene TRBV5-6 combines with J gene TRBJ2-7; 9 nucleotides agree with TRBD1. The CDR3 bases are TGTGCCAGCAGCTTGTCGGGACAGGGTTTTTCGTCCGAGCAGTACTTC. It specifies CASSLSGQGFSSEQYF.